This TCR beta chain was recovered during a study of OX40 agonist ivuxolimab in advanced cancers. Study-level information: Eligibility rules accepted prior anti-PD-1, anti-PD-L1 or anti-CTLA-4 therapy, and roughly 40% had some. Findings of the study overall: At 0.1 to 3.0 mg/kg, CD4+ and CD8+ blood T cells expanded clonally by week 6.

Libraries were prepared by immunoSEQ multiplex PCR; TCRdb keeps only in-frame clonotypes and omits some of them. Of about 89,000 clones listed, approximately 91% are singletons. The CDR3 contains 14 residues. Per germline, CDR1 SGDLS and CDR2 YYNGEE. The V end was cut by 2 bases, the J end by 5 bases, with 14 bases between. On this clone itself: The antigen remains undetermined.

The V gene is TRBV9, the J gene TRBJ2-7; weak D call: TRBD1 (5 bases). The sample consisted of CD4+ or CD8+ T cells sorted from blood, taken in a trial of the OX40 agonist ivuxolimab. The receptor was isolated from an adult with an advanced solid tumor such as melanoma, head and neck, liver or kidney cancer. The CDR3 DNA reads as TGTGCCAGCAGCGTGCTCGGCACAGGCCACGAGCAGTACTTC. It yields the protein CASSVLGTGHEQYF. Full variable domain (remainder filled in from reference TRBV9 and TRBJ2-7): DSGVTQTPKHLITATGQRVTLRCSPRSGDLSVYWYQQSLDQGLQFLIQYYNGEERAKGNILERFSAQQFPDLHSELNLSSLELGDSALYFCASSVLGTGHEQYFGPGTRLTVT.